This T cell receptor beta chain was profiled in a study of T cell changes during pregnancy in multiple sclerosis (dated by TCRdb to about 2019). For the study in its entirety: The study examined how the T cell repertoire changed over the course of pregnancy in women with multiple sclerosis.

Library preparation was by the immunoSEQ multiplex PCR assay. TCRdb's version of the immuneACCESS table is confined to in-frame rearrangements and falls short of the full clone set. An unresolved V gene accounts for under half of the shortfall where checked; the remainder is of unknown origin. This sample gives around 31,000 clones in total; about nine tenths of them show up just once. The ten most abundant clones make up about 4.5% of the sample. This clone was counted a single time. Which antigen it targets is not known. Base-call qualities are not available, and no considerably larger clone is one nucleotide away. V is reduced by 0 bases and J by 0 bases, leaving a spacing of 6 bases between them. The CDR3 numbers 14 residues from cysteine through phenylalanine. The retained sequence is limited to the CDR3, 42 bases, with the frame set at the first base. CDR1 and CDR2, looked up from the germline V gene (reference sequence), are SGHNT and YYREEE.

The rearranged segments are TRBV5-4 and TRBJ2-5, with no D gene named confidently. Sample: CD8+ T cells from peripheral blood mononuclear cells, taken in the second trimester of pregnancy. This receptor was obtained from a female donor with multiple sclerosis, enrolled in a pregnancy study. The DNA sequence is given as TGTGCCAGCAGCTTGGGTCCAGACCAAGAGACCCAGTACTTC. It codes for CASSLGPDQETQYF.